This TCR beta chain was sequenced for a study of blood T cells in healthy people across ages. PBMCs, at least 6 million per sample, were isolated. Primers used in a second PCR of about 6 to 11 cycles were a sample-barcoded 5' primer and a J-beta primer mix. TCRdb processed the 5' RACE reads anew with MiXCR; each CDR3 protein has one entry. The sample carries roughly 1,500,000 distinct CDR3 sequences, approximately 32% recorded once. This clonotype originated in a woman aged 25 to 39 in good health. Sequenced sample: blood.

The CDR3 coding sequence is TGTGCCAGCAGTGAGGTTATCCCGGGGGAGCAGTACTTC. Protein product: CASSEVIPGEQYF. The J gene is TRBJ2-7, the V gene TRBV28; tentative D call: TRBD2 (5 bases). The CDR3 length is 13 residues. V gave up 5 bases and J gave up 7 bases, with 15 bases separating them. Germline V gene data show CDR1 as MDHEN and CDR2 as SYDVKM.